Shown below are 9 T cell receptor beta chains from a single sample sequenced in a study of shared clonotypes between healthy human individuals. Using immunoSEQ multiplex PCR, the repertoire was profiled, and TCRdb retains in-frame clones only, with some absent. Among about 380,000 clones, approximately 96% were seen once, and the ten largest hold about 0.34%. The sample consisted of memory CD8+ T cells sorted from blood. Noted subset: CD45RO+ cells pooled with CCR7-negative TemRA cells. All receptors derive from a man aged 25-45 years in good health.

This chain uses TRBV10-1 with TRBJ2-1; D not resolved. This CDR3 is built from 13 residues. Germline V gives CDR1 WNHNN, CDR2 SYGVQD (reference sequence). Trimming stripped 2 bases from V and 7 bases from J, with 9 bases between. The CDR3 loop reads CASSEAMHNEQFF. The CDR3, as DNA: TGCGCCAGCAGTGAGGCAATGCATAATGAGCAGTTCTTC.

Concerning this clone itself: Within the sample, other DNA sequences also encode this same CDR3. The chain has TRBV4-1 and TRBJ2-3; TRBD2 matches at 9 bases. Germline V gives CDR1 MGHRA, CDR2 YSYEKL. CDR3 length: 14 residues. The V and J ends lost 4 bases and 4 bases, in that order; junction bases with no gene match: 3. The CDR3 sequence: CASSPLAGADTQYF. The DNA for the CDR3 is TGCGCCAGCAGCCCCTTAGCGGGAGCAGATACGCAGTATTTT.

V usage is TRBV28 and J usage is TRBJ2-5; D perhaps matches TRBD1 (6 bases). Trimming cost V 2 bases and J 4 bases, with 20 bases left between them. Germline CDR1 is MDHEN and CDR2 is SYDVKM. The CDR3 consists of 17 residues. The CDR3 region has the DNA TGTGCCAGCAGTTTACCTAAGGGACACCCCATCCGAGAGACCCAGTACTTC. Translating gives CASSLPKGHPIRETQYF.

The rearrangement joins TRBV5-6 to TRBJ2-1; possible D gene TRBD2, 6 bases. The germline V gene has CDR1 SGHDT and CDR2 YYEEEE. The ends were cut back, 0 bases at V and 6 bases at J, with 13 bases in the middle. The CDR3 sequence is 15 residues long. This CDR3 reads CASSLASVGVNEQFF. In DNA, the CDR3 is TGTGCCAGCAGCTTGGCTAGCGTCGGGGTCAATGAGCAGTTCTTC.

The rearrangement links TRBV7-9 to TRBJ1-3; 7 positions agree with TRBD1. V was clipped by 2 bases and J by 4 bases; unmatched bases: 11. CDR1 is SEHNR and CDR2 is FQNEAQ in the germline V gene (reference sequence). The CDR3 contains 17 residues. The CDR3 protein is CASSLSPLQGRGNTIYF. The DNA for the CDR3 is TGTGCCAGCAGCTTATCCCCACTACAGGGGAGGGGAAACACCATATATTTT.

This clone came up once. The rearrangement links TRBV4-2 to TRBJ2-5, with D maybe TRBD2 (7 bases). Germline CDR1 is LGHNA and CDR2 is YNFKEQ. The CDR3 has 14 residues. The CDR3 bases are TGTGGCCAGCAAGGGGGGAGGGCCGGGGAGACCCAGTACTTC. Protein product: CGQQGGRAGETQYF.

V gene TRBV15 combines with J gene TRBJ2-7; 8 positions match TRBD1. Germline CDR1 and CDR2: LNHNV and YYDKDF (reference sequence). V lost 0 bases to trimming and J lost 2 bases; unmatched junction nucleotides: 3. This CDR3 comprises 15 residues. CDR3 sequence (DNA): TGTGCCACCAGCAGAGAGGGGACAGGAGCCTACGAGCAGTACTTC. It encodes CATSREGTGAYEQYF.

The chain recombines TRBV6-1 with TRBJ2-7; possible D gene TRBD1, 5 bases. CDR3 length: 14 amino acids. Germline V lookup: CDR1 MNHNS, CDR2 SASEGT. V was shortened by 4 bases and J by 3 bases, with 13 bases between the two germline ends. The CDR3 DNA follows: TGTGCCAGCAGTGCTCAGGGAATCGTCTACGAGCAGTACTTC. Protein product: CASSAQGIVYEQYF.

V usage is TRBV28 and J usage is TRBJ2-7; TRBD1 is a possible D gene (6 bases). CDR3 size: 16 residues. Germline assignment: CDR1 MDHEN and CDR2 SYDVKM. V was clipped by 2 bases and J by 2 bases, with 16 bases between them. The DNA for the CDR3 is TGTGCCAGCAGTTTACTCGGGACAAGGATTACCTACGAGCAGTACTTC. Translated: CASSLLGTRITYEQYF.